Presented here are 26 T cell receptor beta chains from one specimen sequenced in a study of T cell responses to AZD1222 COVID-19 vaccine. This table comes from immunoSEQ multiplex PCR, and its TCRdb copy is limited to in-frame clones, with some not included. The table has about 110,000 clones, about 94% seen once. Sequencing was performed on peripheral blood, taken 28 days after the second AZD1222 dose. Receptor source: an adult who received the AZD1222 COVID-19 vaccine.

V gene TRBV18 combines with J gene TRBJ1-3; 10 nucleotides align to TRBD1. CDR1 is KGHSH, CDR2 LQKENI, per germline. V shed 8 bases and J 3 bases; nucleotides not matched to a gene: 10. The CDR3 is 16 amino acids. The CDR3 protein is CASPQKGQGFGNTIYF. The CDR3 DNA reads TGTGCCAGCCCCCAGAAGGGACAGGGGTTTGGAAACACCATATATTTT.

The V and J genes are TRBV11-2 and TRBJ1-4; D remains ambiguous. Germline CDR1 and CDR2: SGHAT and FQNNGV. Trimming pared 4 bases from V and 0 bases from J, leaving 9 bases between. CDR3 length: 15 amino acids. The CDR3 DNA reads as TGTGCCAGCAGCTCTTCCGGGACAACTAATGAAAAACTGTTTTTT. Amino acid sequence: CASSSSGTTNEKLFF.

V and J are TRBV18 and TRBJ2-1; perhaps D is TRBD1 or TRBD2 (5 bases each). V lost 2 bases and J 4 bases, leaving 30 bases between the germline ends. The CDR3 consists of 21 residues. Germline values: CDR1 KGHSH, CDR2 LQKENI. The CDR3 loop is CASSPEGAGGRAIPLYNEQFF. The CDR3 DNA reads TGTGCCAGCTCACCAGAGGGTGCGGGCGGCAGGGCCATACCCCTTTACAATGAGCAGTTCTTC.

V is TRBV7-9 and J is TRBJ1-2; 7 nucleotides line up with TRBD1. The CDR3 totals 15 residues. The J segment lost 6 bases and the V segment lost 3 bases, leaving 10 bases of the junction unmatched. The germline V gene has CDR1 SEHNR and CDR2 FQNEAQ (reference sequence). CDR3 DNA: TGTGCCAGCAGCTTTTCTGACACCCAGGGGGATGGCTACACCTTC. Translation gives CASSFSDTQGDGYTF.

The chain combines TRBV11-2 with TRBJ2-3, with a tentative D call TRBD2 (6 bases). Germline loops: CDR1 SGHAT, CDR2 FQNNGV. There are 15 residues in the CDR3. V was clipped by 2 bases and J by 2 bases, with 11 bases between them. The DNA of the CDR3 is TGTGCCAGCAGCTTAAGAGCGGGCAACACAGATACGCAGTATTTT. Translating it yields CASSLRAGNTDTQYF. Variable domain in full (rest from reference TRBV11-2 and TRBJ2-3): EAGVAQSPRYKIIEKRQSVAFWCNPISGHATLYWYQQILGQGPKLLIQFQNNGVVDDSQLPKDRFSAERLKGVDSTLKIQPAKLEDSAVYLCASSLRAGNTDTQYFGPGTRLTVL.

The chain combines TRBV11-3 with TRBJ2-3; D is ambiguous. Trimming took 2 bases from V and 2 from J, leaving 5 bases between them. This CDR3 region has 13 residues. Germline assignment: CDR1 SGHNT and CDR2 YENEEA. The CDR3: CASSLTNTDTQYF. Written as DNA, the CDR3 is TGTGCCAGCAGCTTAACAAACACAGATACGCAGTATTTT.

The rearrangement uses TRBV18 and TRBJ1-5, with a possible D match to TRBD1 (6 bases). The germline CDR1 and CDR2 sequences are KGHSH and LQKENI. This CDR3 contains 15 residues. V gave up 5 bases and J gave up 5 bases, with 16 bases separating them. The CDR3 nucleotides are TGTGCCAGCTCAGCTGCAGCAGGGGTGGATCAGCCCCAGCATTTT. It is translated as CASSAAAGVDQPQHF.

V is TRBV30 and J is TRBJ1-2; D is perhaps TRBD1 (6 bases). Deletions cut 4 bases from V and 3 bases from J, with 18 bases between. CDR3 size: 15 residues. Germline V gives CDR1 GTSNPN, CDR2 SVGIG (reference sequence). The CDR3 DNA is TGTGCCTGGACACCTCGGGGGCTGTTTTACTATGGCTACACCTTC. It is translated as CAWTPRGLFYYGYTF.

V usage is TRBV6-5 and J usage is TRBJ1-2, with D perhaps matching TRBD1 (5 bases). V lost 2 bases and J 4 bases, leaving 11 bases between the germline ends. Germline-derived CDR1 and CDR2 are MNHEY and SVGAGI. The length of the CDR3 is 14 residues. The CDR3 loop reads CASSYRDLGYGYTF. In DNA, the CDR3 is TGTGCCAGCAGTTACAGGGACTTGGGCTATGGCTACACCTTC.

This clone was counted once. V gene TRBV29-1 combines with J gene TRBJ1-2; D perhaps matches TRBD1 (5 bases). Per the germline V gene, CDR1 is SQVTM and CDR2 is ANQGSEA. The ends were cut back, 7 bases at V and 5 bases at J, with 17 bases in the middle. The CDR3 runs 13 residues. The CDR3 here is CSAGGDPQYGYTF. The DNA for the CDR3 is TGCAGCGCCGGTGGGGACCCACAATATGGCTACACCTTC.

The V gene is TRBV6-5, the J gene TRBJ1-2, with TRBD1 matching over 7 bases. CDR3 length: 14 amino acids. The trim removed 4 bases at V and 2 bases at J, leaving 4 bases unmatched. CDR1 and CDR2 (germline): MNHEY, SVGAGI. The CDR3: CASSLTGSNYGYTF. In nucleotides, the CDR3 is TGTGCCAGCAGTTTGACAGGGTCAAACTATGGCTACACCTTC.

The V gene is TRBV2, the J gene TRBJ2-3; TRBD1 aligns across 9 bases. The CDR3 consists of 14 residues. Germline lookup yields CDR1 SNHLY and CDR2 FYNNEI. V lost 7 bases to trimming and J lost 6 bases; unmatched junction nucleotides: 8. The CDR3 loop is CASTRQGGADTQYF. CDR3 nucleotide sequence: TGTGCCAGCACCAGACAGGGGGGAGCGGATACGCAGTATTTT. Together with reference TRBV2 and TRBJ2-3, the CDR3 gives the full variable domain: EPEVTQTPSHQVTQMGQEVILRCVPISNHLYFYWYRQILGQKVEFLVSFYNNEISEKSEIFDDQFSVERPDGSNFTLKIRSTKLEDSAMYFCASTRQGGADTQYFGPGTRLTVL.

The genes are TRBV25-1 and TRBJ2-5; D ambiguous. V was pared by 3 bases and J by 3 bases, with 5 bases between. The CDR3 has 12 amino acids. Germline V gene sequence: CDR1 MGHDK, CDR2 SYGVNS. The CDR3 DNA reads as TGTGCCAGCAGTGACCTCAAAGAGACCCAGTACTTC. Residues: CASSDLKETQYF.

This rearrangement joins TRBV5-1 to TRBJ1-1; perhaps TRBD1 as D (5 bases). Trimming left V 2 bases short and J 1 base short, with 18 bases between. The CDR3 length is 17 residues. The V gene's germline CDR1 is SGHRS and CDR2 YFSETQ. CDR3 protein: CASSFQGMALGNTEAFF. In nucleotides, the CDR3 is TGCGCCAGCAGCTTCCAGGGTATGGCCTTAGGGAACACTGAAGCTTTCTTT.

The V and J genes are TRBV14 and TRBJ2-7; tentatively, D is TRBD1 (6 bases). The germline gives CDR1 SGHDN, CDR2 FVKESK. Trimming cost V 4 bases and J 10 bases, with 17 bases left between them. This CDR3 region has 13 residues. CDR3 sequence (DNA): TGTGCCAGCAGCCCAAGGACACAGGGTATACAGTACTTC. Translating it yields CASSPRTQGIQYF.

The rearrangement uses TRBV25-1 and TRBJ1-2; TRBD1 is a possible D gene (5 bases). From germline, CDR1 is MGHDK and CDR2 SYGVNS. Between the trimmed V and J ends, which lost 4 bases and 7 bases, there was a span of 13 bases. The length of the CDR3 is 13 residues. CDR3 nucleotide sequence: TGTGCCAGCAGTGGGTGGAGGGGTGGTGGCTACACCTTC. Translation: CASSGWRGGGYTF.

The chain links TRBV25-1 to TRBJ2-7; D not certain. This CDR3 has 12 amino acids. Germline assignment: CDR1 MGHDK and CDR2 SYGVNS. Trimming stripped 5 bases from V and 1 base from J, with 6 bases between. CDR3 DNA sequence: TGTGCCAGCAGTCGTGGGTCCTACGAGCAGTACTTC. This sequence encodes CASSRGSYEQYF.

The chain couples TRBV6-5 to TRBJ1-2, with 10 bases lining up with TRBD1. Germline trimming cut 4 bases from V and 8 bases from J; bases unmatched to any gene: 7. This CDR3 has 14 amino acids. Per germline, CDR1 MNHEY and CDR2 SVGAGI. The CDR3 sequence: CASSSRDRGIGYTF. In DNA form, the CDR3 reads TGTGCCAGCAGTTCCCGGGACAGGGGAATCGGCTACACCTTC.

V gene TRBV7-6 combines with J gene TRBJ2-7, with TRBD2 matching 8 bases. J lost 4 bases, V lost 5 bases, and 4 bases had no gene match. The CDR3 is 13 amino acids. CDR1 is SGHVS, CDR2 FNYEAQ, per germline. CDR3 amino acids: CASSIGTSYEQYF. The CDR3 DNA sequence: TGTGCCAGCAGCATCGGGACTAGTTACGAGCAGTACTTC.

This clone was seen more than once but under ten times. In nucleotides, the CDR3 is TGTGCCACCAGCAGAGGGACAGGGAGGGAACTAGGCGCTTTCTTT. It specifies CATSRGTGRELGAFF. J is TRBJ1-1 and V is TRBV15, with 8 bases fitting TRBD1. After removal of 1 base from V and 11 bases from J, the junction contained 12 bases not matched to a gene. Germline-derived CDR1 and CDR2 are LNHNV and YYDKDF (reference sequence). This CDR3 comprises 15 residues.

This sequence joins TRBV4-1 and TRBJ1-6; D is perhaps TRBD1 (5 bases). This CDR3 has 15 residues. Germline V gene lookup returns CDR1 MGHRA and CDR2 YSYEKL. V shed 1 base and J shed 7 bases, with 11 bases lying between them. CDR3 amino acids: CASSQGGAGNSPLHF. CDR3 coding DNA: TGCGCCAGCAGCCAAGGCGGGGCCGGGAATTCACCCCTCCACTTT.

This clone appeared a single time. This rearrangement joins TRBV7-7 to TRBJ2-5; 12 bases are shared with TRBD2. The CDR3 has 15 residues. The V segment lost 4 bases and the J segment 1 base; nucleotides outside the gene matches: 1. Germline values: CDR1 SSHAT, CDR2 FNYEAQ (reference sequence). Here the CDR3 DNA reads TGTGCCAGCAGCTCTAGCGGGGGGGGCCAAGAGACCCAGTACTTC. Its translation: CASSSSGGGQETQYF.

The sample holds one count of this clone. This chain connects TRBV7-9 to TRBJ2-7; TRBD1 might be the D (6 bases). Germline V lookup: CDR1 SEHNR, CDR2 FQNEAQ (reference sequence). The length of the CDR3 is 15 residues. V gave up 5 bases and J gave up 3 bases, with 17 bases separating them. The CDR3 DNA reads as TGTGCCAGCAGCCCCAATGGACAGCGCGTCTACGAGCAGTACTTC. This gives the protein CASSPNGQRVYEQYF.

This chain uses TRBV6-5 with TRBJ2-7; TRBD1 matches 10 bases. The CDR3 is 15 residues long. CDR1 is MNHEY, CDR2 SVGAGI, per germline. The J segment lost 6 bases and the V segment lost 6 bases, leaving 11 bases of the junction unmatched. The CDR3 bases are TGTGCCAGCAGCCAAACCGGGACAGGGGTACGCGAGCAGTACTTC. Encoded protein: CASSQTGTGVREQYF.

This chain connects TRBV3-1 (or the pseudogene TRBV3-2) to TRBJ2-3, with 9 nucleotides matching TRBD2. In germline, CDR1 is LGHDT, CDR2 YNNKEL (reference sequence). This CDR3 is 17 amino acids long. The V segment lost 5 bases and the J segment 1 base; nucleotides outside the gene matches: 10. The CDR3 region is CASSESNSGSGTDTQYF. CDR3 DNA sequence: TGTGCCAGCAGCGAATCAAATAGCGGGAGTGGCACAGATACGCAGTATTTT.

The chain joins TRBV6-5 to TRBJ1-1; unclear D gene. This CDR3 is 15 amino acids long. Germline CDR1 reads MNHEY; CDR2 reads SVGAGI. V was clipped by 3 bases and J by 0 bases, with 11 bases between them. CDR3 coding DNA: TGTGCCAGCAGTTATGGAGACTACGTGAACACTGAAGCTTTCTTT. Translation gives CASSYGDYVNTEAFF.